The clone carrying this TCR beta chain came up a few times. Antigen unknown. In germline, CDR1 is LGHNA, CDR2 YSLEER. The germline V and J ends were trimmed by 0 bases and 1 base, with 13 bases remaining between them. The CDR3 has 16 amino acids. In TCRdb, the RT-PCR reads were re-called with MiXCR into one record per CDR3 protein. The sample includes hundreds of thousands of distinct CDR3 sequences, approximately 24% of them seen just once. This record belongs to a study of response to subunit inactivated influenza vaccine. Findings and caveats of the study: It was the authors' suggestion that each seasonal influenza vaccination recruits few new T cells.

The sequence came from a middle-aged man who received an inactivated influenza vaccine. The material sequenced was CD4+ T cells sorted from PBMCs, taken roughly 5 days after vaccination. V is TRBV4-3 and J is TRBJ2-7; TRBD1 is a possible D gene (5 bases). The CDR3 loop is CASSQDQYGQSYEQYF. In DNA, the CDR3 is TGCGCCAGCAGCCAAGATCAGTACGGACAATCCTACGAGCAGTACTTC.